A selection of T cell receptor beta chains follows, all from one sample in a study of T cells in Graves' hyperthyroidism and ophthalmopathy. TCRdb re-derived calls from the multiplex PCR reads in MiXCR, one entry per CDR3 protein. The table lists hundreds of thousands of distinct CDR3 sequences, 45% of them singletons. Source material: peripheral blood or thyroid tissue (not recorded which). The receptor source for this set is an adult man with Graves' disease, either hyperthyroidism or ophthalmopathy (not recorded which). CDR3s include the opening cysteine and the closing phenylalanine or tryptophan. A D gene is named only where the DNA matches it firmly. Where a row states a size, it is once, few, many or the class of an expanded clone; other rows omit it.

clone_size j_call v_call d_call cdr3_nt cdr3_aa
- TRBJ1-5 TRBV29-1 - TGCAGCGTTGAGTCCGGGGACAATCAGCCCCAGCATTTT CSVESGDNQPQHF
- TRBJ2-7 TRBV20-1 TRBD2 TGCAGTGCTAGCTCCGGACTAGCGGGGTACGAGCAGTACTTC CSASSGLAGYEQYF
- TRBJ1-4 TRBV9 - TGTGCCAGCAGCGTCGGGGATCCAGTTAATGAAAAACTGTTTTTT CASSVGDPVNEKLFF
- TRBJ2-5 TRBV19 - TGTGCCAGTAGTATAGGGACAGCTTCAGGACCAGGGGTGGAGACCCAGTACTTC CASSIGTASGPGVETQYF
- TRBJ2-7 TRBV3-1 - TGTGCCAGCAGCCAAAAGGGGGGGAACGTAGAGTACGAGCAGTACTTC CASSQKGGNVEYEQYF
- TRBJ2-5 TRBV12-3/TRBV12-4 TRBD2 TGTGCCAGCTCCACCGGGACTGCCCGCGGGGGAGCCCAGTACTTC CASSTGTARGGAQYF
- TRBJ2-2 TRBV7-9 - TGTGCCAGCAGCTACAGGGCGAACACCGGGGAGCTGTTTTTT CASSYRANTGELFF
many TRBJ1-2 TRBV12-3/TRBV12-4 - TGTGCCAGCAGTTTCCCCGGCGGAGATGGCTACACCTTC CASSFPGGDGYTF
few TRBJ2-7 TRBV7-8 TRBD1 TGTGCCAGCAATTGGGGACAGGGGGCCAACGAGCAGTACTTC CASNWGQGANEQYF
- TRBJ1-3 TRBV29-1 TRBD1 TGCAGCGTTCGAGGGACAGGTGTGAACACCATATATTTT CSVRGTGVNTIYF
few TRBJ1-5 TRBV19 - TGTGCCAGTAGTATAATGAAGAATCAGCCCCAGCATTTT CASSIMKNQPQHF
once TRBJ2-7 TRBV4-2 - TGTGCCAGCACCCAGGGGGGCCAGTACGAGCAGTACTTC CASTQGGQYEQYF
- TRBJ1-4 TRBV24-1 - TGTGCCACCAGTGACCCGAGGGAAAAACTGTTTTTT CATSDPREKLFF
few TRBJ1-2 TRBV12-3/TRBV12-4 - TGTGCCAGCAGTTTTGGGGGGTTGGTCTATGGCTACACCTTC CASSFGGLVYGYTF
- TRBJ1-2 TRBV10-3 - TGTGCCATCAGTGAGTCGATGGACGCATCCATGGGTGGCTACACCTTC CAISESMDASMGGYTF
- TRBJ2-5 TRBV10-3 TRBD1 TGTGCCAGCAGCAAAGGACAGGTGGCTCAAGAGACCCAGTACTTC CASSKGQVAQETQYF
- TRBJ2-7 TRBV7-9 TRBD2 TGTGCCAGCAGCCCCAGGTGGGGGGGAGCGGTCGAGCAGTACTTC CASSPRWGGAVEQYF
few TRBJ2-7 TRBV2 - TGTGCCAGCAGTCCCCGGGGTGCCTACGAGCAGTACTTC CASSPRGAYEQYF
once TRBJ2-6 TRBV19 - TGTGCCAGTAGTATAGCGGGTGCCAACGTCCTGACTTTC CASSIAGANVLTF
once TRBJ1-2 TRBV13 - TGTGCCAGCAGCTTAGGCCTCGCACAGAGCTATGGCTACACCTTC CASSLGLAQSYGYTF
many TRBJ1-6 TRBV7-2 - TGTGCCAGCAGCTTAGCCAGCTCCTATAATTCACCCCTCCACTTT CASSLASSYNSPLHF
- TRBJ2-2 TRBV2 TRBD1 TGTGCCAGCAGGGTTCGGACAGGGAACACCGGGGAGCTGTTTTTT CASRVRTGNTGELFF
- TRBJ1-4 TRBV12-5 TRBD1 TGTGCTAGTGGCCGAACCCGACAGGGCCCTAATGAAAAACTGTTTTTT CASGRTRQGPNEKLFF
many TRBJ2-5 TRBV19 - TGTGCCACCAAGGGGAACCAAGAGACCCAGTACTTC CATKGNQETQYF
few TRBJ2-2 TRBV2 TRBD1 TGTGCCATTGGACAGGGTATCTCGTCCGGGGAGCTGTTTTTT CAIGQGISSGELFF
- TRBJ2-3 TRBV2 TRBD1 TGTGCCAGCAGTTTAGGACAGGGGCGATTCACAGATACGCAGTATTTT CASSLGQGRFTDTQYF
many TRBJ1-1 TRBV24-1 - TGTGCCACCAGTGACCCCCGCCAGGATGAAGCTTTCTTT CATSDPRQDEAFF
- TRBJ1-4 TRBV9 TRBD1 TGTGCCAGCAGCGGGACAGGGGGCGCAACTAATGAAAAACTGTTTTTT CASSGTGGATNEKLFF
- TRBJ2-5 TRBV15 - TGTGCCACCAGCAGAGATCCGGTACAGCCCCAGTACTTC CATSRDPVQPQYF
- TRBJ1-4 TRBV20-1 TRBD1 TGCAGTGCCTCCCCGGGACAGGGGAAGGCAAAACTGTTTTTT CSASPGQGKAKLFF
- TRBJ1-1 TRBV29-1 TRBD1 TGCAGCGTTGAAACAGGGGTCGGTGTCGCTGAAGCTTTCTTT CSVETGVGVAEAFF
- TRBJ1-4 TRBV12-3/TRBV12-4 - TGTGCCAGCAGCCAAGCCTACAGGGTCCGCGAAAAACTGTTTTTT CASSQAYRVREKLFF
many TRBJ2-7 TRBV20-1 TRBD1 TGCAGTGCTCTAAGGACAGGGGAGTACGAGCAGTACTTC CSALRTGEYEQYF
- TRBJ1-1 TRBV7-2 - TGTGCCAGCAGCACTTACCCCGGGAGGAACACTGAAGCTTTCTTT CASSTYPGRNTEAFF
- TRBJ2-3 TRBV7-2 TRBD2 TGTGCCAGCAGCTTAACAACTAGCGGGAGCCGGGTTAGCACAGATACGCAGTATTTT CASSLTTSGSRVSTDTQYF
- TRBJ1-2 TRBV7-9 - TGTGCCAGCAGCGAAAACAGGCAAAACTATGGCTACACCTTC CASSENRQNYGYTF
- TRBJ1-5 TRBV7-6 - TGTGCCAGCAGCGTTGGACCTGGGGCTGGCAGCAATCAGCCCCAGCATTTT CASSVGPGAGSNQPQHF
- TRBJ1-2 TRBV2 - TGTGCCAGCAGGGGCGGGGCGCGGGGTAACTATGGCTACACCTTC CASRGGARGNYGYTF
few TRBJ1-5 TRBV19 - TGTGCCAGTAGTATAGAGACAGCAAGCAATCAGCCCCAGCATTTT CASSIETASNQPQHF
- TRBJ2-5 TRBV7-2 TRBD1 TGTGCCAGCAGCTTCCGGGACAGGGTTGATCAAGAGACCCAGTACTTC CASSFRDRVDQETQYF
- TRBJ2-7 TRBV12-3/TRBV12-4 - TGTGCCAGCAGTTTGGCCAACGACCACTACGAGCAGTACTTC CASSLANDHYEQYF
- TRBJ2-7 TRBV5-1 - TGCGCCAGCAGCGAGGGGACGATAAGCTCCTACGAGCAGTACTTC CASSEGTISSYEQYF
many TRBJ1-2 TRBV5-1 - TGCGCCAGCAGCCGCCAGACCCTCTATGGCTACACCTTC CASSRQTLYGYTF
- TRBJ1-1 TRBV5-1 TRBD1 TGCGCCAGCACTAGACAGGGGGCCGGCACTGAAGCTTTCTTT CASTRQGAGTEAFF
once TRBJ1-5 TRBV7-9 TRBD1 TGTGCCAGCACCGCGACAGGGGCCTTCGGCAATCAGCCCCAGCATTTT CASTATGAFGNQPQHF
- TRBJ1-1 TRBV5-1 - TGCGCCAGCAGCCTCGGGACACCGGGGGCTGAAGCTTTCTTT CASSLGTPGAEAFF
- TRBJ1-2 TRBV7-9 TRBD1 TGTGCCAGCAGCCGTTCGACAGGGGGTAACTATGGCTACACCTTC CASSRSTGGNYGYTF
many TRBJ1-3 TRBV2 - TGTGCCAGCAGTGAACCGGGGGCTGGAAACACCATATATTTT CASSEPGAGNTIYF
many TRBJ2-7 TRBV7-9 - TGTGCCAGCAGCTTAATAGGGGCGGGTAGCTACGAGCAGTACTTC CASSLIGAGSYEQYF
- TRBJ1-5 TRBV25-1 TRBD1 TGTGCCAGTGGGACGGGACAGGGCAATCAGCCCCAGCATTTT CASGTGQGNQPQHF